By frequency, the clone carrying this TCR beta chain registers medium-sized. Its antigen is not identified. There are 14 residues in the CDR3. Per the germline V gene, CDR1 is MNHNS and CDR2 is SASEGT. Live CSF cells were sorted with a live/dead marker for droplet-based sequencing. This sample was taken from a study of CD8 T cells in cerebrospinal fluid in Alzheimer's disease. About the study: CSF T cell clonal expansion was assessed by plate-based nested PCR and droplet-based sequencing.

Regarding the study as a whole: EBV-specific clones showed no enrichment in Alzheimer's patients and were not the top expanded clones.

10X single-cell V(D)J and 5' gene-expression libraries profiled CSF cells. TCRdb reprocessed the 10x single-cell sequencing reads and reports one entry per CDR3 protein, with no DNA. This specimen shows around 1,100 distinct CDR3 sequences; the ten leading clones hold around 10%. The source is a human donor in good health. The chain uses TRBV6-1 and TRBJ2-3; the D gene TCRdb calls, TRBD1, cannot be checked with no DNA. Sequenced input: cerebrospinal fluid. CDR3 region: CASSGWGREDTQYF.